This passage covers 25 T cell receptor beta chains from one sample sequenced in a study of blood T cells in healthy people across ages. A second roughly 6 to 11 cycle PCR used barcoded and J-beta primers. Each CDR3 protein gets one entry after TCRdb re-called the 5' RACE reads with MiXCR. The table lists some 700,000 distinct CDR3 sequences, around 46% of them singletons. Sample: blood. These receptors were obtained from a woman aged 55-70 years in good health.

The V and J genes are TRBV28 and TRBJ2-1; D possibly uses TRBD1 or TRBD2 (5 bases each). Germline-derived CDR1 and CDR2 are MDHEN and SYDVKM. Trimming pared 4 bases from V and 10 bases from J, leaving 11 bases between. This CDR3 spans 12 amino acids. CDR3 region: CASSSGRLEQFF. The CDR3 nucleotides are TGTGCCAGCAGTTCGGGACGTTTGGAGCAGTTCTTC.

Comments on this clonotype: This may arise from a read error, as a much more abundant clone is one base away. The chain employs TRBV20-1 and TRBJ1-2; no clear D gene. This CDR3 comprises 14 residues. Germline V gives CDR1 DFQATT, CDR2 SNEGSKA (reference sequence). Trimming took off 1 base at V and 7 bases at J, with 16 bases between the two ends. Written as DNA, the CDR3 is TGCAGTGCTAGAGTACGGGCCGCAGGTGGTGGCTACACCTTC. It yields the protein CSARVRAAGGGYTF.

This chain uses TRBV12-3 or TRBV12-4 with TRBJ1-2; maybe TRBD1 (5 bases). The ends were cut back, 3 bases at V and 0 bases at J, with 8 bases in the middle. There are 14 residues in the CDR3. CDR3 coding DNA: TGTGCCAGCAGTTTCCGGGGGACTAACTATGGCTACACCTTC. Encoded protein: CASSFRGTNYGYTF.

V and J are TRBV29-1 and TRBJ1-2, with 8 bases fitting TRBD1. Germline V lookup: CDR1 SQVTM, CDR2 ANQGSEA. With 4 bases clipped from V and 8 bases from J, the junction kept 18 bases outside the gene matches. There are 16 residues in the CDR3. The CDR3 bases are TGCAGCGTTGGAGAAAACCGACAGGGGATCCCAGGGGGCTACACCTTC. It codes for CSVGENRQGIPGGYTF.

The J gene is TRBJ1-2, the V gene TRBV5-1; the D gene is possibly TRBD1 (5 bases). V was pared by 7 bases and J by 5 bases, with 18 bases between. Per the germline V gene, CDR1 is SGHRS and CDR2 is YFSETQ. The CDR3 runs 14 residues. The CDR3 loop reads CASGDGAQAYGYTF. The DNA of the CDR3 is TGCGCCAGCGGTGATGGGGCCCAGGCTTATGGCTACACCTTC.

This sequence joins TRBV12-3 or TRBV12-4 and TRBJ2-5; D perhaps matches TRBD1 (5 bases). The V gene lost 2 bases and the J gene lost 7 bases, with 11 bases spanning the gap. This CDR3 is 13 amino acids long. The CDR3: CASSLRQGVTQYF. The DNA of the CDR3 is TGTGCCAGCAGTTTAAGGCAGGGCGTGACCCAGTACTTC.

The chain has TRBV9 and TRBJ1-4; no clear D. The CDR3 loop spans 12 amino acids. The germline V gene has CDR1 SGDLS and CDR2 YYNGEE. V gave up 3 bases and J gave up 6 bases, with 6 bases separating them. CDR3 in amino acids: CASSGPDEKLFF. As DNA, the CDR3 is TGTGCCAGCAGCGGGCCAGATGAAAAACTGTTTTTT.

This clonotype has a single count. A read error may account for a junction end that differs from germline. V and J are TRBV9 and TRBJ2-3, with D maybe TRBD2 (5 bases). CDR1 is SGDLS, CDR2 YYNGEE, per germline. The length of the CDR3 is 14 residues. The CDR3 sequence: CASSPRGSTDMQYF. The CDR3 DNA sequence: TGTGCCAGCAGCCCACGAGGGAGCACAGATATGCAGTATTTT.

The table lists this clonotype with a few counts. The rearrangement uses TRBV20-1 and TRBJ2-3; D call uncertain. CDR3 length: 15 residues. CDR1 and CDR2 from the germline V gene are DFQATT and SNEGSKA (reference sequence). Between the trimmed V and J ends, which lost 6 bases and 4 bases, there was a span of 20 bases. CDR3 sequence (DNA): TGCAGTGCCCCATACGTCGGGCGTGGAGCAGATACGCAGTATTTT. Protein sequence: CSAPYVGRGADTQYF.

The sample holds a few counts of this clonotype. The V and J genes are TRBV7-2 and TRBJ2-3; 7 bases are shared with TRBD2. J gave up 2 bases and V 6 bases, and 8 bases lay outside the gene matches. CDR1 is SGHTA and CDR2 is FQGNSA in the germline V gene. This CDR3 comprises 15 residues. The CDR3 loop reads CASRDAAGSTDTQYF. CDR3 nucleotide sequence: TGTGCCAGCAGAGATGCAGCGGGATCCACAGATACGCAGTATTTT.

This clonotype has more than one count but fewer than ten. This rearrangement joins TRBV5-1 to TRBJ2-7, with TRBD1 matching over 9 bases. The V segment lost 0 bases and the J segment 1 base; nucleotides outside the gene matches: 8. CDR1 SGHRS and CDR2 YFSETQ come from the germline V gene. The CDR3 spans 17 residues. This CDR3 reads CASSLDPGQGISYEQYF. The DNA for the CDR3 is TGCGCCAGCAGCTTGGACCCGGGACAGGGTATATCCTACGAGCAGTACTTC.

This clonotype was seen repeatedly, ten times or more. The chain joins TRBV25-1 to TRBJ2-7; 12 positions match TRBD2. This CDR3 has 13 residues. Trimming removed 9 bases from V and 3 bases from J; junction bases left unmatched: 3. In germline, CDR1 is MGHDK, CDR2 SYGVNS. The CDR3 DNA reads as TGTGCCAGTGAACTAGCGGGAGGCTACGAGCAGTACTTC. Its protein is CASELAGGYEQYF.

The chain links TRBV29-1 to TRBJ1-1; tentatively, D is TRBD1 (6 bases). V was trimmed by 4 bases and J by 6 bases, leaving 9 bases between them. The CDR3 covers 11 residues. Germline CDR1 and CDR2: SQVTM and ANQGSEA. The CDR3: CSVAGVSEAFF. The CDR3 nucleotides read TGCAGCGTTGCAGGGGTCTCTGAAGCTTTCTTT.

CDR3 in amino acids: CASRAAVYDNEQFF. The CDR3, as DNA: TGTGCCAGCAGGGCGGCAGTCTATGACAATGAGCAGTTCTTC. The rearrangement links TRBV6-2 or TRBV6-3 to TRBJ2-1; no definite D call. V lost 6 bases and J lost 5, with 14 bases in between. The germline gives CDR1 MNHEY, CDR2 SVGEGT. This CDR3 is 14 amino acids long.

V and J are TRBV27 and TRBJ2-5; D is ambiguous. V was clipped by 0 bases and J by 11 bases, with 13 bases between them. This CDR3 is 13 amino acids long. The germline gives CDR1 MNHEY, CDR2 SMNVEV (reference sequence). The CDR3 nucleotides read TGTGCCAGCAGTTTATCCCCCTGGGATGAGCAGTACTTC. Translated, it gives CASSLSPWDEQYF.

The chain joins TRBV18 to TRBJ1-1; D is perhaps TRBD1 (6 bases). CDR3 length: 13 amino acids. The V gene's germline CDR1 is KGHSH and CDR2 LQKENI. The ends were cut back, 3 bases at V and 6 bases at J, with 11 bases in the middle. The CDR3 loop is CASSPVQGPEAFF. For the CDR3, the DNA is TGTGCCAGCTCACCGGTTCAGGGGCCTGAAGCTTTCTTT.

The chain links TRBV20-1 to TRBJ2-7; 13 bases match TRBD2. The J call is uncertain, as TRBJ2-5 better fits the DNA end. Germline CDR1 reads DFQATT; CDR2 reads SNEGSKA (reference sequence). The CDR3 runs 17 residues. The CDR3 region has the DNA TGCAGTGCTAGCCCCGGACTAGCGGGAGTAGGGCAAGAGACCCAGTACTTC. Protein: CSASPGLAGVGQETQYF.

The chain carries TRBV20-1 and TRBJ2-3; D is unresolved. The germline gives CDR1 DFQATT, CDR2 SNEGSKA (reference sequence). V was shortened by 3 bases and J by 5 bases, with 18 bases between the two germline ends. The CDR3 has 15 residues. The CDR3 sequence is CSASPMAGIRDTQYF. The CDR3 coding sequence is TGCAGTGCTAGCCCCATGGCAGGAATAAGAGATACGCAGTATTTT.

This clonotype was observed at least ten times. This may come from a read error, since a much larger clone is one base off. The V and J genes are TRBV2 and TRBJ2-5; D remains ambiguous. The CDR3 consists of 11 residues. The germline V gene has CDR1 SNHLY and CDR2 FYNNEI. The V gene lost 3 bases and the J gene lost 11 bases, with 10 bases spanning the gap. The CDR3 nucleotides are TGTGCCAGCAGTGACCACAATGAGCAGTACTTC. This sequence encodes CASSDHNEQYF. The variable domain in full, with the rest retrieved from reference TRBV2 and TRBJ2-5, is EPEVTQTPSHQVTQMGQEVILRCVPISNHLYFYWYRQILGQKVEFLVSFYNNEISEKSEIFDDQFSVERPDGSNFTLKIRSTKLEDSAMYFCASSDHNEQYFGPGTRLLVL.

The chain joins TRBV29-1 to TRBJ2-6; D unresolved. The germline V and J ends were trimmed by 4 bases and 0 bases, with 4 bases remaining between them. Germline V gene lookup returns CDR1 SQVTM and CDR2 ANQGSEA. The length of the CDR3 is 13 residues. CDR3 DNA sequence: TGCAGCGTTGTGCACTCTGGGGCCAACGTCCTGACTTTC. It specifies CSVVHSGANVLTF. Combining the CDR3 with reference TRBV29-1 and TRBJ2-6 gives the whole variable domain SAVISQKPSRDICQRGTSLTIQCQVDSQVTMMFWYRQQPGQSLTLIATANQGSEATYESGFVIDKFPISRPNLTFSTLTVSNMSPEDSSIYLCSVVHSGANVLTFGAGSRLTVL.

CDR3 region: CASSCYTRGLSYEQYF. The CDR3 DNA is TGTGCCAGCAGTTGCTATACGCGGGGCCTCTCCTACGAGCAGTACTTC. The chain uses TRBV6-2 or TRBV6-3 and TRBJ2-7; possible D gene TRBD2, 6 bases. Between the trimmed V and J ends, which lost 4 bases and 0 bases, there was a span of 16 bases. Germline V CDR1 and CDR2: MNHEY, SVGEGT. The CDR3 consists of 16 residues.

This clonotype has a handful of counts. This rearrangement joins TRBV20-1 to TRBJ2-1; TRBD2 matches 10 bases. Germline V gene data show CDR1 as DFQATT and CDR2 as SNEGSKA (reference sequence). The CDR3 extends over 17 amino acids. Germline trimming cut 3 bases from V and 1 base from J; bases unmatched to any gene: 9. CDR3 residues: CSASGLAGEGSYNEQFF. Here the CDR3 DNA reads TGCAGTGCTAGCGGGCTAGCGGGAGAGGGGTCCTACAATGAGCAGTTCTTC.

This clonotype has just a few counts. V gene TRBV20-1 combines with J gene TRBJ1-5; D is perhaps TRBD1 (5 bases). V lost 1 base and J lost 5, with 15 bases in between. CDR1 DFQATT and CDR2 SNEGSKA come from the germline V gene (reference sequence). The CDR3 contains 15 residues. The CDR3, as DNA: TGCAGTGCTAGAGCAATCCAAGACAGTTATCAGCCCCAGCATTTT. Amino acids: CSARAIQDSYQPQHF.

The chain joins TRBV29-1 to TRBJ2-5, with 7 bases lining up with TRBD1. Germline V gene data show CDR1 as SQVTM and CDR2 as ANQGSEA. The V segment lost 7 bases and the J segment 3 bases; nucleotides outside the gene matches: 8. This CDR3 region has 13 residues. The CDR3 spells CSACITGEETQYF. The CDR3 region has the DNA TGCAGCGCTTGTATTACAGGGGAAGAGACCCAGTACTTC.

CDR3 nucleotide sequence: TGTGCCAGCAGTGCAGGGACGGTCGCACCGGGTACGCAGTATTTT. Translated, it gives CASSAGTVAPGTQYF. The chain employs TRBV2 and TRBJ2-3; either TRBD1 or TRBD2 may fit D (5 bases each). V lost 4 bases to trimming and J lost 8 bases, with 19 bases between them. CDR3 size: 15 residues. In germline, CDR1 is SNHLY, CDR2 FYNNEI.